This T cell receptor beta chain comes out of a study of shared clonotypes between healthy human individuals. Here immunoSEQ multiplex PCR was the method, and the copy in TCRdb shows in-frame clones only, minus some. The sample yields approximately 530,000 clones, 95% to 96% seen once. Study-level points and caveats: Investigators collected only blood, and repertoires in tissues likely differ. The rarefaction results pointed to incomplete sorted-subset sequencing despite large depth.

In the CD4+ fraction, cells were divided into CD45RA+ naive and CD45RA-negative memory subsets. The CDR3 length is 15 residues. CDR1 and CDR2 (germline): KGHSH, LQKENI. With 3 bases clipped from V and 8 bases from J, the junction kept 8 bases outside the gene matches. Note on this clone: No antigen is known for it.

The specimen sequenced was naive CD4+ T cells sorted from blood. Subset specified: CD45RA+ positively selected. This clonotype originated in a woman between 25 and 40 years old in good health. The chain links TRBV18 to TRBJ1-4; 8 positions agree with TRBD1. The CDR3 nucleotides are TGTGCCAGCTCACCTCCAAGGACAGGGCACGAAAAACTGTTTTTT. Its protein product is CASSPPRTGHEKLFF. The full variable domain, with the rest looked up from reference TRBV18 and TRBJ1-4, is NAGVMQNPRHLVRRRGQEARLRCSPMKGHSHVYWYRQLPEEGLKFMVYLQKENIIDESGMPKERFSAEFPKEGPSILRIQQVVRGDSAAYFCASSPPRTGHEKLFFGSGTQLSVL.